The 27 T cell receptor beta chains presented below share a single source sample, sequenced in a study of blood T cell repertoires in COVID-19. This table comes from immunoSEQ multiplex PCR, and its TCRdb copy is limited to in-frame clones, with some not included. This sample has 65,000 to 80,000 clones, with over 65% found just once. The material sequenced was peripheral blood. The receptors derive from a human donor in a cohort sampled during active COVID-19.

V usage is TRBV27 and J usage is TRBJ1-1; 9 nucleotides line up with TRBD1. The germline gives CDR1 MNHEY, CDR2 SMNVEV (reference sequence). This CDR3 is built from 15 residues. Losses at the gene ends were 8 bases for V and 6 bases for J; bases not matched to a gene: 13. Written as DNA, the CDR3 is TGTGCCAGCCGGAAGGACAGGGGAAGCGACTCTGAAGCTTTCTTT. This gives the protein CASRKDRGSDSEAFF.

The J gene is TRBJ1-2, the V gene TRBV7-8; 10 nucleotides align to TRBD1. This CDR3 spans 16 amino acids. Germline CDR1 is SGHVS and CDR2 is FQNEAQ. J lost 3 bases, V lost 1 base, and 5 bases had no gene match. In nucleotides, the CDR3 is TGTGCCAGCAGCTTAGAGGGACAGGGGTTTCACTATGGCTACACCTTC. Encoded protein: CASSLEGQGFHYGYTF.

V is TRBV6-5 and J is TRBJ1-1; 7 bases map to TRBD1. This CDR3 comprises 16 residues. Per germline, CDR1 MNHEY and CDR2 SVGAGI. J lost 1 base, V lost 3 bases, and 8 bases had no gene match. The CDR3: CASSYGGTAKNTEAFF. The DNA for the CDR3 is TGTGCCAGCAGTTATGGGGGGACAGCGAAGAACACTGAAGCTTTCTTT.

The rearrangement links TRBV5-6 to TRBJ2-3; 7 bases fit TRBD2. Germline trimming cut 1 base from V and 1 base from J; bases unmatched to any gene: 9. This CDR3 is built from 17 residues. The germline V gene encodes CDR1 SGHDT and CDR2 YYEEEE. CDR3: CASSLRDLGRGTDTQYF. CDR3 coding DNA: TGTGCCAGCAGCTTGAGGGACCTAGGGAGGGGCACAGATACGCAGTATTTT.

The chain combines TRBV1 with TRBJ2-3; no check of the table's D call, TRBD2, against the DNA was made. TRBV1 is flagged as a pseudogene. This CDR3 is 16 amino acids long. The DNA of the CDR3 is TGCACCAGCAGCCAGTCGAAGCTAGCGGCCACAGATACGCAGTATTTT. Encoded protein: CTSSQSKLAATDTQYF.

The chain couples TRBV10-1 to TRBJ1-5; D unresolved. The CDR3 extends over 15 amino acids. CDR1 is WNHNN, CDR2 SYGVQD, per germline (reference sequence). V dropped 4 bases and J dropped 0 bases, with 10 bases sitting between them. The CDR3 is CASSARRDSNQPQHF. CDR3 nucleotides: TGCGCCAGCAGTGCAAGGCGGGATAGCAATCAGCCCCAGCATTTT.

In regard to this clone: One base away lies a much larger clone, so this may be a sequencing read error. The J gene is TRBJ2-7, the V gene TRBV7-2; D is possibly TRBD2 (6 bases). The CDR3 loop spans 15 amino acids. Germline CDR1 is SGHTA and CDR2 is FQGNSA. The V gene lost 1 base and the J gene lost 0 bases, with 10 bases spanning the gap. CDR3 region: CASSLVVGGSYEQYF. Written as DNA, the CDR3 is TGTGCCAGCAGCTTAGTGGTCGGGGGCTCCTACGAGCAGTACTTC.

The chain joins TRBV5-1 to TRBJ2-7; possible D gene TRBD2, 6 bases. The V gene lost 4 bases and the J gene lost 1 base, with 12 bases spanning the gap. CDR3 size: 14 residues. Looked up from germline, CDR1 is SGHRS and CDR2 is YFSETQ. The CDR3, as DNA: TGCGCCAGCAGCCGTATAGCGGTATCCTACGAGCAGTACTTC. Translation: CASSRIAVSYEQYF.

The V gene is TRBV5-1, the J gene TRBJ1-6, with 10 bases aligning to TRBD1. The V and J ends lost 4 bases and 5 bases, in that order; junction bases with no gene match: 9. The CDR3 is 17 amino acids. Per germline, CDR1 SGHRS and CDR2 YFSETQ. CDR3 loop: CASSPWDRGRNNSPLHF. Here the CDR3 DNA reads TGCGCCAGCAGCCCGTGGGACAGGGGCAGGAATAATTCACCCCTCCACTTT.

The chain recombines TRBV24-1 with TRBJ1-1; D perhaps matches TRBD1 (5 bases). The V end was cut by 0 bases, the J end by 8 bases, with 6 bases between. Germline V lookup: CDR1 KGHDR, CDR2 SFDVKD. CDR3 length: 12 residues. The CDR3 here is CATSDLKGEAFF. Here the CDR3 DNA reads TGTGCCACCAGTGATTTGAAGGGGGAAGCTTTCTTT.

The chain combines TRBV6-5 with TRBJ1-5; 8 positions match TRBD1. Germline lookup yields CDR1 MNHEY and CDR2 SVGAGI. The trim removed 7 bases at V and 6 bases at J, leaving 11 bases unmatched. The CDR3 is 15 residues long. The CDR3, as DNA: TGTGCCAGCATCCTGGACAGGGCTAGGGGTCAGCCCCAGCATTTT. Translating gives CASILDRARGQPQHF.

The chain links TRBV28 to TRBJ2-7; D is possibly TRBD1 (5 bases). Deletions cut 6 bases from V and 6 bases from J, with 21 bases between. CDR3 length equals 15 residues. Per the germline V gene, CDR1 is MDHEN and CDR2 is SYDVKM. The CDR3 nucleotides are TGTGCCAGCAGCCCTCAAAAACTGCCAAGGGGCGAGCAGTACTTC. Translating it yields CASSPQKLPRGEQYF.

This clone was picked up a small number of times. The chain employs TRBV28 and TRBJ1-6; weak D call: TRBD1 (6 bases). Germline values: CDR1 MDHEN, CDR2 SYDVKM. The CDR3 runs 12 residues. With 5 bases removed from V and 10 bases from J, the gap between germline ends came to 9 bases. CDR3 nucleotide sequence: TGTGCCAGCAGTCTGCAGGGGTCACCCCTCCACTTT. It specifies CASSLQGSPLHF.

The chain joins TRBV6-5 to TRBJ1-1; 7 nucleotides align to TRBD1. This CDR3 is 13 amino acids long. V lost 10 bases, J lost 4 bases, and 9 bases stayed unmatched. Looked up from germline, CDR1 is MNHEY and CDR2 is SVGAGI. The CDR3 reads CATYRGAGTEAFF. In nucleotides, the CDR3 is TGTGCCACTTACAGGGGAGCGGGCACTGAAGCTTTCTTT.

The chain uses TRBV6-6 and TRBJ1-5; 7 bases line up with TRBD1. The germline CDR1 and CDR2 sequences are MNHNY and SVGAGI (reference sequence). J gave up 6 bases and V 9 bases, and 11 bases lay outside the gene matches. The CDR3 is 14 amino acids. The CDR3 DNA reads as TGTGCCAGACCCCAGGGGGGCGCGGGTCAGCCCCAGCATTTT. It specifies CARPQGGAGQPQHF.

This clone was found once. The chain links TRBV4-1 to TRBJ1-1, with 7 bases that match TRBD1. CDR3 length equals 14 residues. Germline V gene data show CDR1 as MGHRA and CDR2 as YSYEKL. Losses at the gene ends were 4 bases for V and 2 bases for J; bases not matched to a gene: 4. The CDR3 region is CASSPRDSNTEAFF. CDR3 DNA: TGCGCCAGCAGCCCCCGGGACAGTAACACTGAAGCTTTCTTT.

This chain uses TRBV3-1 (or the pseudogene TRBV3-2) with TRBJ2-1; 11 bases align to TRBD2. CDR1 and CDR2 (germline): LGHDT, YNNKEL (reference sequence). The length of the CDR3 is 17 residues. Unmatched junction bases numbered 9, after V lost 1 base and J lost 7 bases. The CDR3 DNA follows: TGTGCCAGCAGCCAAGTTAGCGGGGGGGCAGGGAGGAATGAGCAGTTCTTC. This gives the protein CASSQVSGGAGRNEQFF.

This clone showed up just once. The chain couples TRBV7-2 to TRBJ2-7; 10 bases align to TRBD2. Unmatched junction bases numbered 8, after V lost 5 bases and J lost 4 bases. CDR3 size: 15 residues. The germline gives CDR1 SGHTA, CDR2 FQGNSA. The CDR3 nucleotides read TGTGCCAGCAGCCAAGTCCTAGCGGGGGATTACGAGCAGTACTTC. This encodes CASSQVLAGDYEQYF.

This clone was recorded only once. The chain couples TRBV5-1 to TRBJ2-5; TRBD1 matches at 12 bases. V lost 6 bases and J lost 4; bases outside the gene matches: 7. Germline V gene data show CDR1 as SGHRS and CDR2 as YFSETQ. The CDR3 is 15 residues long. The CDR3 spells CASNPGQGARETQYF. CDR3 nucleotides: TGCGCCAGCAACCCGGGACAGGGGGCTCGAGAGACCCAGTACTTC.

The V and J genes are TRBV7-9 and TRBJ1-6; TRBD1 matches at 9 bases. Trimming took 0 bases from V and 7 from J; bases not matched to a gene: 4. This CDR3 is built from 16 residues. CDR1 and CDR2 (germline): SEHNR, FQNEAQ (reference sequence). The CDR3 nucleotides read TGTGCCAGCAGCTTAGCGGGGACAGGGCTGAATTCACCCCTCCACTTT. Residues: CASSLAGTGLNSPLHF.

The chain carries TRBV6-6 and TRBJ1-5, with D unresolved. The CDR3 totals 13 residues. V lost 0 bases, J lost 5 bases, and 5 bases lay in between. CDR1 MNHNY and CDR2 SVGAGI come from the germline V gene (reference sequence). In DNA form, the CDR3 reads TGTGCCAGCAGTTACTCAACGGATCAGCCCCAGCATTTT. Its protein product is CASSYSTDQPQHF.

The rearrangement joins TRBV5-1 to TRBJ1-1; D gene unclear. Trimming removed 1 base at V and 0 bases at J, with 7 bases between. Germline CDR1 and CDR2: SGHRS and YFSETQ. This CDR3 spans 14 amino acids. DNA of the CDR3: TGCGCCAGCAGCTTGTCGGGGATGAACACTGAAGCTTTCTTT. This gives the protein CASSLSGMNTEAFF. The full variable domain, its missing parts supplied by reference TRBV5-1 and TRBJ1-1, is KAGVTQTPRYLIKTRGQQVTLSCSPISGHRSVSWYQQTPGQGLQFLFEYFSETQRNKGNFPGRFSGRQFSNSRSEMNVSTLELGDSALYLCASSLSGMNTEAFFGQGTRLTVV.

The V gene is TRBV12-3 or TRBV12-4, the J gene TRBJ2-5, with a weak D call TRBD2 (6 bases). The CDR3 covers 13 residues. Between the trimmed V and J ends, which lost 6 bases and 6 bases, there was a span of 14 bases. The CDR3 loop is CASRGDFLKTQYF. As DNA, the CDR3 is TGTGCCAGCAGGGGGGACTTTTTGAAGACCCAGTACTTC.

The chain carries TRBV7-2 and TRBJ2-2; 12 positions agree with TRBD2. V lost 5 bases and J lost 8; bases outside the gene matches: 15. CDR1 is SGHTA and CDR2 is FQGNSA in the germline V gene. There are 18 residues in the CDR3. DNA of the CDR3: TGTGCCAGCAGCCTACGACTAGCGGGGGCGACGGCGAGTGGGGAGCTGTTTTTT. Protein product: CASSLRLAGATASGELFF.

V and J are TRBV5-4 and TRBJ2-7; D might be TRBD2 (6 bases). Germline CDR1 reads SGHNT; CDR2 reads YYREEE (reference sequence). This CDR3 contains 15 residues. V lost 4 bases to trimming and J lost 5 bases, with 19 bases between them. The CDR3 reads CASSLVSRGANEQYF. The CDR3 region has the DNA TGTGCCAGCAGCCTAGTAAGTCGCGGGGCAAACGAGCAGTACTTC.

Only a few counts were recorded for this clone. The V and J genes are TRBV27 and TRBJ1-4, with a tentative D call TRBD1 (5 bases). Trimming removed 5 bases from V and 5 bases from J, with 15 bases in between. CDR3 length: 15 residues. The germline CDR1 and CDR2 sequences are MNHEY and SMNVEV (reference sequence). The CDR3 DNA reads as TGTGCCAGCAGTCGTAACTCCAGGACAAATGAAAAACTGTTTTTT. This codes for CASSRNSRTNEKLFF.

This chain links TRBV3-1 (or the pseudogene TRBV3-2) with TRBJ1-1; D is possibly TRBD1 (6 bases). Germline-derived CDR1 and CDR2 are LGHDT and YNNKEL (reference sequence). CDR3 length: 13 amino acids. Trimming stripped 3 bases from V and 4 bases from J, with 9 bases between. CDR3 protein: CASSQGAATEAFF. CDR3 bases: TGTGCCAGCAGCCAGGGGGCGGCCACTGAAGCTTTCTTT.